The 12 T cell receptor beta chains reported below all come from one sample, sequenced in a study of blood T cell repertoires in COVID-19. Sequenced by immunoSEQ multiplex PCR; TCRdb stores in-frame clones only, minus some. Found here are hundreds of thousands of clones, nearly 90% of them singletons; the top ten hold around 4.4%. Sequencing was done on a sample of PBMCs or T cells enriched from blood (not recorded which). The source is a woman younger than 30 with acute COVID-19.

This chain joins TRBV9 and TRBJ2-2; D gene ambiguous. This CDR3 has 16 residues. Germline CDR1 and CDR2: SGDLS and YYNGEE. With 4 bases removed from V and 0 bases from J, the gap between germline ends came to 13 bases. The CDR3 DNA sequence: TGTGCCAGCAGCTTTAGGAGTTTGGCGAACACCGGGGAGCTGTTTTTT. Its translation: CASSFRSLANTGELFF.

The chain carries TRBV5-4 and TRBJ2-4; TRBD2 might be the D (5 bases). This CDR3 spans 15 amino acids. The germline V gene encodes CDR1 SGHNT and CDR2 YYREEE (reference sequence). Trimming took off 0 bases at V and 7 bases at J, with 14 bases between the two ends. CDR3 in amino acids: CASSLGDSTGNIQYF. The CDR3 nucleotides are TGTGCCAGCAGCTTGGGAGATAGCACGGGGAACATTCAGTACTTC.

The V call is TRBV6-6, the J call TRBJ2-7; the match to TRBD1 covers 7 bases. V shed 2 bases, J shed 7 bases, and the junction held 5 bases outside the gene matches. The CDR3 is made up of 13 amino acids. CDR1 is MNHNY and CDR2 is SVGAGI in the germline V gene (reference sequence). CDR3: CASSYGQVGEQYF. DNA for the CDR3: TGTGCCAGCAGTTACGGACAGGTCGGGGAGCAGTACTTC.

V usage is TRBV28 and J usage is TRBJ1-2; 9 bases map to TRBD1. Germline assignment: CDR1 MDHEN and CDR2 SYDVKM. The V segment lost 6 bases and the J segment 7 bases; nucleotides outside the gene matches: 12. The CDR3 length is 15 residues. CDR3 in DNA: TGTGCCAGCAGCCGAACTAGGACAGGGGAAGCTGGCTACACCTTC. Encoded protein: CASSRTRTGEAGYTF.

CDR3 sequence: CASSARKETGASTGELFF. In nucleotides, the CDR3 is TGTGCCAGCAGCGCCAGAAAAGAAACAGGGGCGAGCACCGGGGAGCTGTTTTTT. The chain recombines TRBV9 with TRBJ2-2; 7 nucleotides line up with TRBD1. Trimming took 3 bases from V and 4 from J; bases not matched to a gene: 15. There are 18 residues in the CDR3. CDR1 is SGDLS and CDR2 is YYNGEE in the germline V gene.

The rearrangement joins TRBV21-1 to TRBJ1-2. TRBV21-1 is recorded as a pseudogene. The CDR3 consists of 14 residues. DNA of the CDR3: TGTGCCAGCAGCCCTCCCGGATCGGGGATGGGCTACACCTTC. Translated, it gives CASSPPGSGMGYTF.

The genes are TRBV19 and TRBJ2-1; a possible D gene is TRBD2 (6 bases). V was shortened by 3 bases and J by 2 bases, with 14 bases between the two germline ends. Germline V lookup: CDR1 LNHDA, CDR2 SQIVND (reference sequence). The CDR3 covers 16 residues. CDR3 amino acids: CASSMKAGLAYNEQFF. CDR3 DNA: TGTGCCAGTAGTATGAAGGCGGGATTAGCCTACAATGAGCAGTTCTTC. Variable domain in full (rest from reference TRBV19 and TRBJ2-1): DGGITQSPKYLFRKEGQNVTLSCEQNLNHDAMYWYRQDPGQGLRLIYYSQIVNDFQKGDIAEGYSVSREKKESFPLTVTSAQKNPTAFYLCASSMKAGLAYNEQFFGPGTRLTVL.

The rearrangement uses TRBV19 and TRBJ1-5, with TRBD1 as a possible D gene (6 bases). The CDR3 is made up of 15 amino acids. The germline V gene encodes CDR1 LNHDA and CDR2 SQIVND (reference sequence). The germline V and J ends were trimmed by 6 bases and 5 bases, with 17 bases remaining between them. The DNA for the CDR3 is TGTGCCAGTAGGGGCAGGACAGACCTATATCAGCCCCAGCATTTT. It codes for CASRGRTDLYQPQHF.

The rearrangement links TRBV1 to TRBJ2-1; the listed D gene, TRBD2, was not tested against the DNA. TRBV1 is a pseudogene. CDR3 length equals 17 residues. CDR3 DNA sequence: TGCACCAGCAGCCAAGAGCCTACTAGCGGAACCTACAATGAGCAGTTCTTC. Its protein is CTSSQEPTSGTYNEQFF.

The V and J genes are TRBV4-2 and TRBJ2-2, with 8 bases fitting TRBD2. The CDR3 is made up of 16 amino acids. Germline CDR1 LGHNA, CDR2 YNFKEQ. V was clipped by 1 base and J by 1 base; unmatched bases: 2. CDR3 sequence (DNA): TGTGCCAGCAGCCAAGGAGCGGGGGAGAACACCGGGGAGCTGTTTTTT. Translated: CASSQGAGENTGELFF.

The rearrangement joins TRBV5-1 to TRBJ2-3; the D is unclear. Per the germline V gene, CDR1 is SGHRS and CDR2 is YFSETQ. V was cut by 1 base and J by 2 bases, with 8 bases left in between. The CDR3 consists of 14 residues. The DNA of the CDR3 is TGCGCCAGCAGCTTGACCGGAGACACAGATACGCAGTATTTT. Translated: CASSLTGDTDTQYF.

Concerning this clone: A junction end diverges from the germline sequence, so it may reflect a read error. V usage is TRBV19 and J usage is TRBJ2-4, with 10 nucleotides matching TRBD2. In germline, CDR1 is LNHDA, CDR2 SQIVND (reference sequence). This CDR3 has 13 amino acids. CDR3 sequence reads: CASTPGAGTSVNF. The CDR3 DNA reads as TGTGCCAGTACCCCCGGGGCCGGGACTAGCGTAAACTTC.